This T cell receptor (beta chain) was observed in a study of cytomegalovirus exposure and HLA in healthy donors. CDR3 length: 13 amino acids. The V end lost 1 base, the J end lost 3 bases, and 7 bases lay between the germline ends. The germline CDR1 and CDR2 sequences are SGHAT and FQNNGV. Primers included in the PCR were 60 Vbeta and 13 Jbeta primers. Assay used: immunoSEQ multiplex PCR; TCRdb lists only in-frame clones, some missing. Among 100,000 to 150,000 clones listed, less than 80% were seen once. This TCR was sampled from a man aged 40-55 years in good health and CMV-seropositive. This chain connects TRBV11-2 to TRBJ2-7; D gene ambiguous. Input material: PBMCs. DNA for the CDR3: TGTGCCAGCAGCTTAGTCTCGGGCTACGAGCAGTACTTC. Translated: CASSLVSGYEQYF.